This T cell receptor beta chain was documented in a study of blood T cell repertoires in COVID-19. The method was immunoSEQ multiplex PCR; TCRdb's version includes in-frame clones alone and lacks a portion of them. The sample lists around 300,000 clones, about nine tenths occurring once. Sequences were obtained from peripheral blood. This clonotype originated in a man in his forties or fifties with acute or convalescent COVID-19.

As DNA, the CDR3 is TGTGCCTGGAGTGCAGGACAATTGGTCTTTTTT. This gives the protein CAWSAGQLVFF. The chain recombines TRBV30 with TRBJ1-4, with a possible D match to TRBD1 (5 bases). CDR3 length: 11 amino acids. Germline V gene data show CDR1 as GTSNPN and CDR2 as SVGIG (reference sequence). Trimming removed 1 base from V and 17 bases from J, with 14 bases in between.